A single sample gave rise to the 31 T cell receptor beta chains below, sequenced in a study of blood T cells in healthy people across ages (dated by TCRdb to about 2015). Receptor libraries were prepared by 5' RACE. These reads were obtained on an Illumina HiSeq 2500. A second PCR of about 6 to 11 cycles was run with a J-beta primer mix and a sample-barcoded 5' primer. TCRdb reworked the public reads: Q25 trimming with fastp, MiXCR clone assembly, productive beta chains retained. Merged by CDR3 protein, the rows form single entries marked with the most common genes and DNA. This sample is represented by about 1,500,000 distinct CDR3 sequences; approximately 28% of them were singletons. The top ten hold 7% to 9% of the sample. Source material: blood. All receptors derive from a woman aged 25 to 39 in good health.

This clonotype was seen more than once but under ten times. V is TRBV6-1 and J is TRBJ2-7, with 9 bases that match TRBD1. In germline, CDR1 is MNHNS, CDR2 SASEGT. This CDR3 is 15 amino acids long. The V segment lost 7 bases and the J segment 7 bases; nucleotides outside the gene matches: 14. This chain's CDR3 is CASTEERTGDREQYF. CDR3 nucleotide sequence: TGTGCCAGCACCGAAGAGAGGACAGGGGATCGGGAGCAGTACTTC.

This rearrangement joins TRBV7-3 to TRBJ2-1; the match to TRBD2 covers 15 bases. Trimming took 3 bases from V and 10 from J; bases not matched to a gene: 4. Germline V gives CDR1 SGHTA, CDR2 FQGTGA. The CDR3 has 15 residues. The CDR3 loop is CASSFRGTSGGEQFF. The DNA of the CDR3 is TGTGCCAGCAGCTTCCGGGGGACTAGCGGGGGGGAGCAGTTCTTC. The variable domain in full, with the rest retrieved from reference TRBV7-3 and TRBJ2-1, is GAGVSQTPSNKVTEKGKYVELRCDPISGHTALYWYRQSLGQGPEFLIYFQGTGAADDSGLPNDRFFAVRPEGSVSTLKIQRTERGDSAVYLCASSFRGTSGGEQFFGPGTRLTVL.

This clonotype was seen ten or more times. The chain links TRBV12-3 or TRBV12-4 to TRBJ2-7; D may be TRBD1 (6 bases). V lost 8 bases to trimming and J lost 2 bases, with 16 bases between them. CDR3 size: 14 residues. In DNA form, the CDR3 reads TGTGCCAGCCCTCCCGAAGGGGGTACCTACGAGCAGTACTTC. Residues: CASPPEGGTYEQYF.

The chain employs TRBV7-2 and TRBJ2-1, with 7 bases aligning to TRBD2. V lost 4 bases and J lost 0; bases outside the gene matches: 6. Germline assignment: CDR1 SGHTA and CDR2 FQGNSA. The CDR3 totals 16 residues. The CDR3 DNA sequence: TGTGCCAGCAGCTCTAGGCGGACTAGCTCCTACAATGAGCAGTTCTTC. It codes for CASSSRRTSSYNEQFF.

This clonotype was found a few times. V is TRBV28 and J is TRBJ2-4, with TRBD2 as a possible D gene (5 bases). The V end lost 3 bases, the J end lost 6 bases, and 12 bases lay between the germline ends. The CDR3 is 14 amino acids. Germline CDR1 MDHEN, CDR2 SYDVKM. CDR3 region: CASSFPRAGNIQYF. The CDR3 DNA follows: TGTGCCAGCAGTTTCCCGAGGGCAGGAAACATTCAGTACTTC.

The rearrangement links TRBV12-3 or TRBV12-4 to TRBJ2-3; no definite D call. Trimming shortened V by 5 bases and J by 6 bases, and 15 bases separated the two germline ends. This CDR3 comprises 14 residues. This CDR3 is CASSPSMTADTQYF. The CDR3 DNA reads TGTGCCAGCAGTCCGAGTATGACGGCTGATACGCAGTATTTT.

This clonotype was counted once. This sequence may be a read error, since a much larger clone differs from it by one base. The V and J genes are TRBV29-1 and TRBJ2-7; D is unresolved. The J call may be incorrect, as the DNA end agrees better with TRBJ2-1. Germline assignment: CDR1 SQVTM and CDR2 ANQGSEA. This CDR3 spans 13 amino acids. CDR3 bases: TGCAGCGTCACCGGTCCGAGCTCCTACGAGCAGTTCTTC. Translation: CSVTGPSSYEQFF.

The CDR3: CASSPLAGVGGELFF. CDR3 in DNA: TGTGCCAGCAGTCCACTAGCGGGAGTTGGTGGGGAGCTGTTTTTT. The chain recombines TRBV12-3 or TRBV12-4 with TRBJ2-2; 11 nucleotides match TRBD2. CDR3 size: 15 residues. After removal of 5 bases from V and 8 bases from J, the junction contained 7 bases not matched to a gene.

The V call is TRBV7-2, the J call TRBJ1-5; 7 nucleotides align to TRBD1. The CDR3 sequence is 16 residues long. The germline CDR1 and CDR2 sequences are SGHTA and FQGNSA. J gave up 5 bases and V 2 bases, and 9 bases lay outside the gene matches. CDR3 in amino acids: CASSLREVRGDQPQHF. CDR3 coding DNA: TGTGCCAGCAGCTTAAGGGAGGTCAGGGGGGATCAGCCCCAGCATTTT.

The rearrangement links TRBV7-2 to TRBJ2-5; D remains unclear. CDR3 length equals 14 residues. Per germline, CDR1 SGHTA and CDR2 FQGNSA. V shed 1 base and J shed 9 bases, with 15 bases lying between them. The CDR3 protein is CASSLGPRLQAQYF. In DNA, the CDR3 is TGTGCCAGCAGCTTAGGGCCGAGGCTTCAGGCCCAGTACTTC.

This clonotype has just a few counts. The chain is built from TRBV10-3 and TRBJ2-1; a weak D match, TRBD1 (8 bases). V lost 6 bases to trimming and J lost 9 bases, with 18 bases between them. The germline gives CDR1 ENHRY, CDR2 SYGVKD. The CDR3 length is 14 residues. The CDR3 here is CAIRPDRGGGEQFF. CDR3 DNA sequence: TGTGCCATCAGACCCGACAGGGGAGGGGGTGAGCAGTTCTTC.

This clonotype was seen many times. The rearrangement joins TRBV4-1 to TRBJ2-1; D is possibly TRBD2 (6 bases). The V end lost 4 bases, the J end lost 6 bases, and 22 bases lay between the germline ends. The CDR3 covers 17 residues. Germline V gene lookup returns CDR1 MGHRA and CDR2 YSYEKL. The CDR3 coding sequence is TGCGCCAGCAGCCCCCTCGGGGGACTCCTAAGCGGCAATGAGCAGTTCTTC. Its protein is CASSPLGGLLSGNEQFF.

This clonotype was seen a handful of times. This chain uses TRBV5-1 with TRBJ2-3; TRBD1 or TRBD2 may be the D gene (6 bases each). The germline gives CDR1 SGHRS, CDR2 YFSETQ. The CDR3 length is 18 residues. V shed 4 bases and J shed 3 bases, with 24 bases lying between them. Here the CDR3 reads CASSGWSGDTRGTDTQYF. In DNA form, the CDR3 reads TGCGCCAGCAGCGGGTGGTCGGGGGACACTCGAGGAACAGATACGCAGTATTTT.

This clonotype was counted a few times. V gene TRBV6-5 combines with J gene TRBJ2-1; 7 positions match TRBD2. The V gene's germline CDR1 is MNHEY and CDR2 SVGAGI. The CDR3 length is 16 residues. With V trimmed by 0 bases and J by 10 bases, 12 bases remained unmatched. The CDR3 DNA reads as TGTGCCAGCAGTTACTCGAGGCGGGGGACCTCTGGGGAGCAGTTCTTC. This sequence encodes CASSYSRRGTSGEQFF.

A word on this clonotype: This is likely a read error, given that the CDR3 carries no conserved phenylalanine or tryptophan at its end. The J gene is TRBJ2-3, the V gene TRBV11-2; either TRBD1 or TRBD2 may supply D (5 bases each). This CDR3 has 14 residues. Trimming shortened V by 0 bases and J by 9 bases, and 13 bases separated the two germline ends. Germline V gene data show CDR1 as SGHAT and CDR2 as FQNNGV. This CDR3 reads CASSLEVRGETQYC. DNA for the CDR3: TGTGCCAGCAGCTTAGAAGTGAGAGGGGAGACGCAGTATTGT.

This clonotype was observed a few times. The V and J genes are TRBV3-1 and TRBJ1-1; D ambiguous. The V end lost 2 bases, the J end lost 0 bases, and 4 bases lay between the germline ends. The CDR3 consists of 13 residues. Germline loops: CDR1 LGHDT, CDR2 YNNKEL (reference sequence). The CDR3 coding sequence is TGTGCCAGCAGCCAACAGATGAACACTGAAGCTTTCTTT. It is translated as CASSQQMNTEAFF.

V usage is TRBV2 and J usage is TRBJ2-3, with 9 bases that match TRBD2. The ends lost 7 bases at V and 0 bases at J; junction bases unmatched: 5. The CDR3 totals 15 residues. CDR1 and CDR2 (germline): SNHLY, FYNNEI. The DNA of the CDR3 is TGTGCCAGCACCGCTAGCGGGGCAAGCACAGATACGCAGTATTTT. It yields the protein CASTASGASTDTQYF.

The chain joins TRBV20-1 to TRBJ1-2; 8 bases are shared with TRBD1. The germline CDR1 and CDR2 sequences are DFQATT and SNEGSKA (reference sequence). Trimming took 2 bases from V and 4 from J; bases not matched to a gene: 21. The CDR3 has 19 residues. The CDR3 loop reads CSARSSEPGQESIPYGYTF. Written as DNA, the CDR3 is TGCAGTGCTAGATCTTCGGAACCGGGACAGGAATCAATACCCTATGGCTACACCTTC.

The V gene is TRBV20-1, the J gene TRBJ1-2; D unresolved. The germline V and J ends were trimmed by 6 bases and 6 bases, with 14 bases remaining between them. CDR1 is DFQATT, CDR2 SNEGSKA, per germline (reference sequence). The CDR3 runs to 12 residues. This CDR3 is CSAGLPPNGYTF. The CDR3, as DNA: TGCAGTGCGGGCCTCCCCCCAAATGGCTACACCTTC.

The table lists this clonotype with a few counts. The chain carries TRBV6-2 or TRBV6-3 and TRBJ2-7; D is unresolved. The germline V gene has CDR1 MNHEY and CDR2 SVGEGT. CDR3 size: 14 residues. Trimming stripped 2 bases from V and 4 bases from J, with 12 bases between. The CDR3 DNA reads as TGTGCCAGCAGTTACGACGGCAGAAAATACGAGCAGTACTTC. This codes for CASSYDGRKYEQYF.

To note about this clonotype: One end of the junction varies from germline; a read error may be responsible. The chain joins TRBV5-1 to TRBJ2-1, with D uncertain. Germline V CDR1 and CDR2: SGHRS, YFSETQ. The CDR3 covers 13 residues. The CDR3 sequence is CTSSTPEYSEQFF. CDR3 DNA sequence: TGCACCAGCAGCACACCGGAGTACAGTGAGCAGTTCTTC.

The V and J genes are TRBV18 and TRBJ2-5; D perhaps matches TRBD2 (5 bases). CDR1 and CDR2 from the germline V gene are KGHSH and LQKENI. Trimming took 3 bases from V and 11 from J, leaving 22 bases between them. The CDR3 extends over 15 amino acids. CDR3 sequence reads: CASSPTNLGNNEQYF. The CDR3 DNA reads TGTGCCAGCTCACCGACAAATCTCGGGAACAATGAGCAGTACTTC.

This clonotype came up many times. The CDR3 loop reads CASSLFRTGTQGYTF. CDR3 sequence (DNA): TGTGCCAGCAGCTTGTTTCGGACAGGGACTCAGGGCTACACCTTC. The chain uses TRBV7-2 and TRBJ1-2; 8 nucleotides agree with TRBD1. Germline V CDR1 and CDR2: SGHTA, FQGNSA. V lost 3 bases, J lost 8 bases, and 11 bases stayed unmatched. The CDR3 is 15 amino acids.

This chain uses TRBV20-1 with TRBJ2-3; 9 nucleotides align to TRBD2. Germline assignment: CDR1 DFQATT and CDR2 SNEGSKA (reference sequence). This CDR3 region has 15 residues. V was clipped by 3 bases and J by 5 bases; unmatched bases: 9. The CDR3 nucleotides are TGCAGTGCTAGTCAGGGACTAGCCTATAGAGATACGCAGTATTTT. Protein product: CSASQGLAYRDTQYF.

The gene calls are TRBV10-3 and TRBJ2-1, with 8 bases lining up with TRBD1. The V gene's germline CDR1 is ENHRY and CDR2 SYGVKD. V shed 5 bases, J shed 8 bases, and the junction held 8 bases outside the gene matches. The CDR3 totals 14 residues. The CDR3, as DNA: TGTGCCATCAGTCCCCGACAGGGGATCGATGAGCAGTTCTTC. It is translated as CAISPRQGIDEQFF.

On this clonotype: An end of the junction differs from the germline gene, which may be a read error. The chain joins TRBV4-1 to TRBJ2-1, with 11 bases fitting TRBD2. The germline V gene encodes CDR1 MGHRA and CDR2 YSYEKL. The CDR3 loop spans 17 amino acids. The CDR3 region is CANSHAPVSSGGNEQFF. The CDR3 DNA sequence: TGCGCCAACAGCCATGCCCCGGTGTCTAGCGGGGGGAATGAGCAGTTCTTC.

This chain links TRBV5-5 with TRBJ1-1; no clear D gene. Trimming removed 2 bases at V and 0 bases at J, with 14 bases between. The germline CDR1 and CDR2 sequences are SGHKS and YYEKEE (reference sequence). The CDR3 consists of 16 residues. The CDR3 is CASSFGHTRMNTEAFF. The DNA of the CDR3 is TGTGCCAGCAGCTTCGGTCACACCCGGATGAACACTGAAGCTTTCTTT.

Points on this clonotype: Sequence at one end of the junction differs from germline and may be a read error. This chain connects TRBV5-1 to TRBJ2-1; no firm D call. Per the germline V gene, CDR1 is SGHRS and CDR2 is YFSETQ. CDR3 size: 14 residues. The CDR3 is CTSSPTPGNNEQFF. The DNA for the CDR3 is TGCACCAGCAGCCCCACCCCGGGCAACAATGAGCAGTTCTTC.

V is TRBV7-9 and J is TRBJ2-1, with 11 bases that match TRBD2. Germline V gene sequence: CDR1 SEHNR, CDR2 FQNEAQ (reference sequence). This CDR3 contains 15 residues. J was trimmed by 5 bases and V by 5 bases; bases with no gene match: 5. The CDR3 is CASSPTSGRDNEQFF. The CDR3 bases are TGTGCCAGCAGCCCTACTAGCGGGAGAGACAATGAGCAGTTCTTC. Looking up the rest from reference TRBV7-9 and TRBJ2-1 gives the full variable domain: DTGVSQNPRHKITKRGQNVTFRCDPISEHNRLYWYRQTLGQGPEFLTYFQNEAQLEKSRLLSDRFSAERPKGSFSTLEIQRTEQGDSAMYLCASSPTSGRDNEQFFGPGTRLTVL.

The chain recombines TRBV27 with TRBJ1-5; D possibly corresponds to TRBD1 (6 bases). Germline-derived CDR1 and CDR2 are MNHEY and SMNVEV (reference sequence). This CDR3 is 13 amino acids long. Between the trimmed V and J ends, which lost 4 bases and 3 bases, there was a span of 7 bases. The DNA of the CDR3 is TGTGCCAGCAGTTGGACAGCCAATCAGCCCCAGCATTTT. It encodes CASSWTANQPQHF.

A few counts support this clonotype. This chain links TRBV12-3 or TRBV12-4 with TRBJ2-2; 10 bases fit TRBD2. J gave up 9 bases and V 2 bases, and 6 bases lay outside the gene matches. This CDR3 region has 15 residues. CDR3 sequence (DNA): TGTGCCAGCAGTTTAAGCGGGGGGGCGATGCGGGAGCTGTTTTTT. It codes for CASSLSGGAMRELFF.